These T cell receptor beta chains were read from a single sample in a study of PD-L1 blockade in urothelial cancer. The method was immunoSEQ multiplex PCR; TCRdb's version includes in-frame clones alone and lacks a portion of them. The sample contains 70,000 or so clones, roughly 90% of which appear only once. The material sequenced was PBMCs, taken around atezolizumab (anti-PD-L1) treatment. These receptors originate from a man between 65 and 85 years old with urothelial cancer. CDR3s include the opening cysteine and the closing phenylalanine or tryptophan. D genes are given only for firm matches. Where a row states a size, it is once, few, many or the class of an expanded clone; other rows omit it.

d_call	v_call	j_call	clone_size	cdr3_aa	cdr3_nt
TRBD2	TRBV14	TRBJ2-2	.	CASSQDPLGLAAGELFF	TGTGCCAGCAGCCAAGACCCTTTGGGACTAGCCGCCGGGGAGCTGTTTTTT
TRBD2	TRBV27	TRBJ2-7	.	CASSGLAGVGQYF	TGTGCCAGCAGTGGACTAGCGGGAGTTGGGCAGTACTTC
TRBD1	TRBV5-5	TRBJ1-1	.	CASSRIQGGFAEAFF	TGTGCCAGCAGCCGAATACAGGGGGGATTCGCTGAAGCTTTCTTT
TRBD1	TRBV6-5	TRBJ1-2	.	CASSVTGGFYGYTF	TGTGCCAGCAGTGTTACAGGGGGCTTCTATGGCTACACCTTC
.	TRBV19	TRBJ1-3	.	CASSTGGVTGNTIYF	TGTGCCAGTAGTACCGGGGGAGTCACTGGAAACACCATATATTTT
TRBD1	TRBV30	TRBJ1-5	.	CACQGDQPQHF	TGTGCCTGCCAGGGGGATCAGCCCCAGCATTTT
.	TRBV10-3	TRBJ2-6	.	CASSPGSGANVLTF	TGTGCCAGTAGCCCAGGGTCTGGGGCCAACGTCCTGACTTTC
.	TRBV4-1	TRBJ2-5	.	CASSPVRASAETQYF	TGCGCCAGCAGCCCAGTCAGGGCCAGCGCGGAGACCCAGTACTTC
.	TRBV5-6	TRBJ1-5	.	CASSLRDSYSNQPQHF	TGTGCCAGCAGCTTGCGAGACAGCTATAGCAATCAGCCCCAGCATTTT
TRBD1	TRBV19	TRBJ2-7	.	CASSIGQVSYEQYF	TGTGCCAGTAGTATCGGACAGGTTTCCTACGAGCAGTACTTC
TRBD2	TRBV27	TRBJ2-1	.	CASSAIAGGHNEQFF	TGTGCCAGCAGTGCGATAGCGGGAGGGCACAATGAGCAGTTCTTC
TRBD2	TRBV5-1	TRBJ2-1	.	CASSLGLAGPLTYEQFF	TGCGCCAGCAGCTTGGGACTAGCGGGACCCCTTACGTATGAGCAGTTCTTC
TRBD1	TRBV19	TRBJ1-5	few	CASSGRQGAGNQPQHF	TGTGCCAGTAGTGGTCGACAGGGGGCGGGCAATCAGCCCCAGCATTTT
.	TRBV5-5	TRBJ1-2	.	CASSTDSFTGYTF	TGTGCCAGCAGCACGGACAGCTTCACTGGCTACACCTTC
.	TRBV7-9	TRBJ2-4	few	CASSRPEGGMVQYF	TGTGCCAGCAGCCGCCCGGAGGGCGGAATGGTTCAGTACTTC
TRBD1	TRBV19	TRBJ2-3	.	CASSIGQVTDTQYF	TGTGCCAGTAGTATCGGACAGGTCACAGATACGCAGTATTTT
.	TRBV12-5	TRBJ1-1	once	CASGLKSGNTEAFF	TGTGCTAGTGGTTTGAAGTCAGGGAACACTGAAGCTTTCTTT
.	TRBV18	TRBJ2-1	.	CASSPIENEQFF	TGTGCCAGCTCACCGATCGAGAATGAGCAGTTCTTC
.	TRBV7-7	TRBJ2-7	.	CASSPQLEQYF	TGTGCCAGCAGCCCACAATTGGAGCAGTACTTC
.	TRBV9	TRBJ2-2	.	CASRPSAGELFF	TGTGCCAGCAGGCCCAGCGCCGGGGAGCTGTTTTTT
.	TRBV7-3	TRBJ2-3	.	CASSPEPADTQYF	TGTGCCAGCAGCCCGGAGCCCGCAGATACGCAGTATTTT
.	TRBV2	TRBJ2-1	.	CASSRTNPTGEQFF	TGTGCCAGCAGTCGGACTAATCCGACGGGCGAGCAGTTCTTC